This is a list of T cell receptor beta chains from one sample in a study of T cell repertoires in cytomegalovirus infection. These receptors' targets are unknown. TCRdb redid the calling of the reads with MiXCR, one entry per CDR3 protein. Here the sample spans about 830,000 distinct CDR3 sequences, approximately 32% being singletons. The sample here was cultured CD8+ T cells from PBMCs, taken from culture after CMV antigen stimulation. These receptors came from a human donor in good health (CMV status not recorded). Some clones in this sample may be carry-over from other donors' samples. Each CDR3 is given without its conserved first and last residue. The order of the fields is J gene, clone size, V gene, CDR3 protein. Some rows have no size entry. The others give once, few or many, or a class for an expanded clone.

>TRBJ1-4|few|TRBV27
ASSLSHEGGTNEKLF
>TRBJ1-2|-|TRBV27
ASSLGAEQGLKYGYT
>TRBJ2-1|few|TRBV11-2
ASSHPGLASYNEQF
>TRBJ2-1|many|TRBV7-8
ASSLVRLAGSKDEQF
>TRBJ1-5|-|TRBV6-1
ASRDWTDDSNQPQH
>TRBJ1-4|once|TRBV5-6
ASSWRAGPGKLF
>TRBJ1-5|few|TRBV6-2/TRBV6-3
ASSNRRTVGGKEPQH
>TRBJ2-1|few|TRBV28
ASSLRDSFGVNEQF
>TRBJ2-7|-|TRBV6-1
ASSEGPSGYEQY
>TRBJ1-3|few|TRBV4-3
ASSQENPRGLSSGNTIY
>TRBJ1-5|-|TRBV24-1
ATSDLGQPQH
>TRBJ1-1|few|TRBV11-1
ASIRRTGQRDAEAF
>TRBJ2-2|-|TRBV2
ASSEPAGVTGELF
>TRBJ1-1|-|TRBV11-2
ASSLWVKRDRDLNTEAF
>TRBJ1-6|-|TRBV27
AARTTEGGSPLH
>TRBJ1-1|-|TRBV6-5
ASSYLALDTEAF
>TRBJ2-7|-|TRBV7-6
ASSPGGVDYEQY
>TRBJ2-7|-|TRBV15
ATSRGSSLGYEQY
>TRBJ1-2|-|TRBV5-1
ASSLDGDPANYGYT
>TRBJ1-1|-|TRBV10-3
AISESGRLNTEAF
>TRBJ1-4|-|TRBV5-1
ASSPASF
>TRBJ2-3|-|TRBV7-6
ASSGRDTQY
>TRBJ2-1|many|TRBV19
ASSIDPAFDRPPDNEQF
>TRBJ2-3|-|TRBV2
ASSELGGGMADTQY
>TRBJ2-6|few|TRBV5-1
ASQDNSRSWANVLT
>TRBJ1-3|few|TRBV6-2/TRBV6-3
ANSWAGSGNTIY
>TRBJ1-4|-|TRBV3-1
ASSQVRQGSLNEKLF
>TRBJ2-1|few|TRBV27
ASSWTSGVNEQF